Listed below are T cell receptor beta chains from one sample, sequenced in a study of OX40 agonist ivuxolimab in advanced cancers. The repertoire was sequenced with immunoSEQ multiplex PCR; TCRdb's copy has only in-frame clones and lacks some. The table includes approximately 49,000 clones, around 81% detected once. Here the sequenced sample was CD4+ or CD8+ T cells sorted from blood, taken in a trial of the OX40 agonist ivuxolimab. The receptors were sampled from an adult with an advanced solid tumor such as melanoma, head and neck, liver or kidney cancer. Each CDR3 is given with its conserved first and last residue. D genes are given only for firm matches. A row's size may be missing; if present it is once, few, many or a size class.

v_call,cdr3_length,j_call,d_call,clone_size,cdr3_aa,cdr3_nt
TRBV5-1,16,TRBJ2-2,TRBD2,.,CASQSSGVTNTGELFF,TGCGCCAGCCAATCTAGCGGGGTCACGAACACCGGGGAGCTGTTTTTT
TRBV28,19,TRBJ1-1,.,.,CASTTPGWIGVSADTEAFF,TGTGCCAGCACAACACCCGGGTGGATAGGGGTCAGTGCGGACACTGAAGCTTTCTTT
TRBV28,15,TRBJ1-4,TRBD1,.,CASSLSLQGREKLFF,TGTGCCAGCAGTTTATCGTTACAGGGGAGGGAAAAACTGTTTTTT
TRBV29-1,17,TRBJ2-5,.,.,CSVGGVGQVLLEETQYF,TGCAGCGTTGGGGGGGTCGGACAGGTATTATTGGAGGAGACCCAGTACTTC
TRBV28,13,TRBJ1-6,.,.,CASSSSYNSPLHF,TGTGCCAGTTCGAGCTCCTATAATTCACCCCTCCACTTT
TRBV28,14,TRBJ2-2,.,once,CASSLTRWAGELFF,TGTGCCAGCAGCTTGACTAGATGGGCCGGGGAGCTGTTTTTT
TRBV28,13,TRBJ2-1,.,.,CASSLTFYNEQFF,TGTGCCAGCAGCCTGACATTTTACAATGAGCAGTTCTTC
TRBV29-1,16,TRBJ2-2,TRBD2,.,CSARGGQGHLAGELFF,TGCAGCGCCCGGGGGGGTCAGGGCCATCTCGCCGGGGAGCTGTTTTTT
TRBV11-3,15,TRBJ2-1,TRBD2,.,CASSSRLAGEGEQFF,TGTGCCAGCAGCTCGCGACTAGCGGGAGAGGGTGAGCAGTTCTTC
TRBV5-1,15,TRBJ2-3,TRBD1,.,CASIDRGPNTDTQYF,TGCGCCAGCATTGACAGGGGGCCAAACACAGATACGCAGTATTTT
TRBV5-1,13,TRBJ2-7,.,.,CASSLRSSYEQYF,TGCGCCAGCAGCTTGCGGAGCTCCTACGAGCAGTACTTC
TRBV6-5,14,TRBJ1-5,TRBD1,.,CASSRQGEGQPQHF,TGTGCCAGCAGCCGACAGGGGGAAGGACAGCCCCAGCATTTT
TRBV7-2,16,TRBJ2-7,.,.,CASSPVVRGASYEQYF,TGTGCCAGCAGCCCCGTAGTCCGGGGGGCTTCCTACGAGCAGTACTTC
TRBV4-3,13,TRBJ2-7,TRBD2,.,CASSQGLAGEQYF,TGCGCCAGCAGCCAAGGGCTAGCGGGGGAGCAGTACTTC
TRBV7-9,15,TRBJ1-2,.,.,CASLREGGSNYGYTF,TGTGCCAGCCTCCGCGAAGGGGGGAGCAACTATGGCTACACCTTC
TRBV5-1,17,TRBJ2-5,TRBD1,once,CASSFSWDRVGQETQYF,TGCGCCAGCAGCTTCTCTTGGGACAGGGTAGGACAAGAGACCCAGTACTTC
TRBV10-2,12,TRBJ1-1,.,once,CASGLMGTEAFF,TGCGCCAGCGGTCTGATGGGGACTGAAGCTTTCTTT
TRBV7-8,16,TRBJ1-4,.,.,CASSLLGRGPNEKLFF,TGTGCCAGCAGCTTATTGGGCCGAGGCCCTAATGAAAAACTGTTTTTT
TRBV4-1,15,TRBJ2-2,.,.,CASSQERQQGGELFF,TGCGCCAGCAGCCAAGAGAGACAGCAAGGCGGGGAGCTGTTTTTT
TRBV5-1,14,TRBJ2-1,TRBD1,.,CASSQPGGGNEQFF,TGCGCCAGCAGCCAGCCAGGGGGTGGAAATGAGCAGTTCTTC
TRBV28,15,TRBJ1-3,.,.,CASSLLISPAYTIYF,TGTGCCAGCAGTTTATTGATCAGCCCGGCATACACCATATATTTT
TRBV15,15,TRBJ2-1,.,.,CATSRGLPDYNEQFF,TGTGCCACCAGCAGGGGTCTCCCCGACTACAATGAGCAGTTCTTC
TRBV9,12,TRBJ2-1,.,once,CASSVGGYEQFF,TGTGCCAGCAGCGTAGGGGGCTATGAGCAGTTCTTC
TRBV15,13,TRBJ1-2,.,.,CATSSGAVPTDTF,TGTGCCACCAGCAGTGGGGCCGTCCCCACAGACACCTTC
TRBV5-6,16,TRBJ2-2,TRBD2,.,CASTILAETNTGELFF,TGTGCCAGCACTATACTAGCGGAAACGAACACCGGGGAGCTGTTTTTT